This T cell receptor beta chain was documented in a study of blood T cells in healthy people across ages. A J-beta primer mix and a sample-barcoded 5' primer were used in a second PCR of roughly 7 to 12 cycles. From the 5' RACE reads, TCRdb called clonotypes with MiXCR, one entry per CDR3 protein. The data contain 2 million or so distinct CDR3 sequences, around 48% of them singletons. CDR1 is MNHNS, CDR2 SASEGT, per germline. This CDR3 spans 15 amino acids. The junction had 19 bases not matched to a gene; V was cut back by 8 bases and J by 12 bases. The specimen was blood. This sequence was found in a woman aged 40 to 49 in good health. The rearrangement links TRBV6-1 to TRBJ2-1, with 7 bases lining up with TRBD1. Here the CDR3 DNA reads TGTGCCAGCCTTTCGGGACAGTTGAACACAGATACGCAGTTCTTC. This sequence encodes CASLSGQLNTDTQFF.